This T cell receptor (beta chain) was retrieved from a study of shared clonotypes between healthy human individuals. Study in general: Plates per donor: three CD4 naive, three CD4 memory, two CD8 naive, one CD8 memory.

CDR1 is SEHNR, CDR2 FQNEAQ, per germline (reference sequence). The CDR3 consists of 13 residues. The V end lost 0 bases, the J end lost 6 bases, and 8 bases lay between the germline ends. At the deep level, the assay was run. Data came from immunoSEQ multiplex PCR; TCRdb stores just in-frame clones and leaves some out. The sample includes about 980,000 clones, about 80% of them seen just once. The donors were all Caucasian adults (living in Nashville, Tennessee). With respect to this clone: As yet, its antigen is unknown.

Findings and limits, study-wide: A generally larger estimated richness was seen in naive subsets than in memory subsets.

The rearrangement uses TRBV7-9 and TRBJ1-2, with a tentative D call TRBD1 (5 bases). This TCR was sampled from a young man in good health. The sequenced sample consisted of memory CD4+ T cells sorted from blood. As for subset: CD45RA-negative fraction. The DNA for the CDR3 is TGTGCCAGCAGCTTAGCCGGGGCAAATGGCTACACCTTC. Translation gives CASSLAGANGYTF.